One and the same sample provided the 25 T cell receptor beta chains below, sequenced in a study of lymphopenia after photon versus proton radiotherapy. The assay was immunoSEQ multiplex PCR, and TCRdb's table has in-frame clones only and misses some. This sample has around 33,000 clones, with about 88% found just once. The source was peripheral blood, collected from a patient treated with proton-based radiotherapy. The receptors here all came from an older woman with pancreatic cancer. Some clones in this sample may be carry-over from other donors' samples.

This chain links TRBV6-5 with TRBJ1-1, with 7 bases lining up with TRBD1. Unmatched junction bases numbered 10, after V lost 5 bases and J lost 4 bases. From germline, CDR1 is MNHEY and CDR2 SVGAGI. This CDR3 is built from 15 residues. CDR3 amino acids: CASSPGWQGGTEAFF. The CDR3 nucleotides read TGTGCCAGCAGTCCCGGTTGGCAGGGGGGCACTGAAGCTTTCTTT.

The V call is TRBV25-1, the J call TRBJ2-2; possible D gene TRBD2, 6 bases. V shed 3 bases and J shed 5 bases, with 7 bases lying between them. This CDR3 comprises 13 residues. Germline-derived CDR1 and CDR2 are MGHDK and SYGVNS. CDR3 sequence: CASSDAGTGELFF. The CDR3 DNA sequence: TGTGCCAGCAGTGACGCGGGAACCGGGGAGCTGTTTTTT.

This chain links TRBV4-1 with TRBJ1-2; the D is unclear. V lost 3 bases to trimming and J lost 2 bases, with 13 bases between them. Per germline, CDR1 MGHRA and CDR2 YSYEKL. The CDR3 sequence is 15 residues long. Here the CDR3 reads CASSHTPAGNYGYTF. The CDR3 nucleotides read TGCGCCAGCAGCCATACCCCGGCGGGCAACTATGGCTACACCTTC.

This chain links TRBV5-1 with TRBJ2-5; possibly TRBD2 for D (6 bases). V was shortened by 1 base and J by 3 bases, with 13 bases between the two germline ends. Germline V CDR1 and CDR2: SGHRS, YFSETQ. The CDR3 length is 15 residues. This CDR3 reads CASSLNSGIKETQYF. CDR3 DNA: TGCGCCAGCAGCTTGAATAGCGGAATAAAAGAGACCCAGTACTTC.

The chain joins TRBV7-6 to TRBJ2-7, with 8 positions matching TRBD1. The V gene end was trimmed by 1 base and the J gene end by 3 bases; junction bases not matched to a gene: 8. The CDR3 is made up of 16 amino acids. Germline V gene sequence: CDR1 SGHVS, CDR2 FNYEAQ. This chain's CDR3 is CASSLGGSDRDYEQYF. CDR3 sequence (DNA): TGTGCCAGCAGCTTAGGAGGTTCGGACAGGGACTACGAGCAGTACTTC.

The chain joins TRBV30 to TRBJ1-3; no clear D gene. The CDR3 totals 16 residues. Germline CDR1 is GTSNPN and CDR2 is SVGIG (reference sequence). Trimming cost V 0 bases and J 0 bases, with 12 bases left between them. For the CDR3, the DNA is TGTGCCTGGAGTGTACAAGGCAGGTACTCTGGAAACACCATATATTTT. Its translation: CAWSVQGRYSGNTIYF. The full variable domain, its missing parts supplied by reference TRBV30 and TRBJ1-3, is SQTIHQWPATLVQPVGSPLSLECTVEGTSNPNLYWYRQAAGRGLQLLFYSVGIGQISSEVPQNLSASRPQDRQFILSSKKLLLSDSGFYLCAWSVQGRYSGNTIYFGEGSWLTVV.

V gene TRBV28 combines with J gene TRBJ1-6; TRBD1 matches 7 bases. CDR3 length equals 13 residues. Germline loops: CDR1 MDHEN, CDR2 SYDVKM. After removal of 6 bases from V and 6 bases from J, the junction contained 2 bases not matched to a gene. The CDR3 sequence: CASRDRTNSPLHF. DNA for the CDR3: TGTGCCAGCAGGGACAGGACTAATTCACCCCTCCACTTT.

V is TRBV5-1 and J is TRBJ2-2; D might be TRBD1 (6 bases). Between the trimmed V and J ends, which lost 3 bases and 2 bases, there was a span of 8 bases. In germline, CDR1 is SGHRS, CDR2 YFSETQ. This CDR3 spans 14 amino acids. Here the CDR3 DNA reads TGCGCCAGCAGCTCACAGGGTAACACCGGGGAGCTGTTTTTT. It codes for CASSSQGNTGELFF.

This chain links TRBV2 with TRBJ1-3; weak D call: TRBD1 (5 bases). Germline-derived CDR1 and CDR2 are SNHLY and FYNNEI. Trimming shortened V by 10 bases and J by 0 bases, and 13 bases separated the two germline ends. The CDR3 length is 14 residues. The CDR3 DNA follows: TGTGCCACCACCCGGGACCCCTCTGGAAACACCATATATTTT. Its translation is CATTRDPSGNTIYF. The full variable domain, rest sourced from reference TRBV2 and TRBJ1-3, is EPEVTQTPSHQVTQMGQEVILRCVPISNHLYFYWYRQILGQKVEFLVSFYNNEISEKSEIFDDQFSVERPDGSNFTLKIRSTKLEDSAMYFCATTRDPSGNTIYFGEGSWLTVV.

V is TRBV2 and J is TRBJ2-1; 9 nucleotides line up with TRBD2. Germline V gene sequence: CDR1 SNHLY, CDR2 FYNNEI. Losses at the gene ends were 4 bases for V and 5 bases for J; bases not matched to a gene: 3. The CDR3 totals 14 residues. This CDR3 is CASSGLAGNNEQFF. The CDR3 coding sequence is TGTGCCAGCAGTGGTCTAGCGGGAAACAATGAGCAGTTCTTC.

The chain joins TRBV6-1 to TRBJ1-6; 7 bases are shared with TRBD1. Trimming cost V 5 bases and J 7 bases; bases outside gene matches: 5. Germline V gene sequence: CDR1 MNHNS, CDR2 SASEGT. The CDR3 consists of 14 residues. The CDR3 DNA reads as TGTGCCAGCAGTTCCGGGACAGAGAATTCACCCCTCCACTTT. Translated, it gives CASSSGTENSPLHF.

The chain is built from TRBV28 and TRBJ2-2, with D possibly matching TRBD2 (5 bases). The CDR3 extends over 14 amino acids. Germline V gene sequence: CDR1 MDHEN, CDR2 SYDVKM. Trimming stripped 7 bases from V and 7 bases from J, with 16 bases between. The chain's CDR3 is CASTLGSGYGELFF. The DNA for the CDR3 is TGTGCCAGCACCCTCGGGTCGGGGTACGGGGAGCTGTTTTTT.

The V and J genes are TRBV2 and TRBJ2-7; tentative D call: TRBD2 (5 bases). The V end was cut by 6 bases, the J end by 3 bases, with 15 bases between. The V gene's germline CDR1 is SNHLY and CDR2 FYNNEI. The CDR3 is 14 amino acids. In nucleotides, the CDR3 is TGTGCCAGCAGGGTTGACGGTGGAGGCTACGAGCAGTACTTC. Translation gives CASRVDGGGYEQYF.

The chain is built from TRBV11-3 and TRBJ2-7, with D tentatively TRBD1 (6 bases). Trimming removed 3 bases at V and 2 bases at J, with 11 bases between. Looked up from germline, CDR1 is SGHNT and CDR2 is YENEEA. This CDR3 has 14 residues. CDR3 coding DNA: TGTGCCAGCAGCTTGAAAGGGGACACCTACGAGCAGTACTTC. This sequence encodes CASSLKGDTYEQYF.

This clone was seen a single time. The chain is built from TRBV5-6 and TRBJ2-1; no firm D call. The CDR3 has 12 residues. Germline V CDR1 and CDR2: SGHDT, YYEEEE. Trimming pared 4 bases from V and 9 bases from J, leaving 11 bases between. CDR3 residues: CASSPGIGEQFF. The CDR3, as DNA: TGTGCCAGCAGCCCCGGAATTGGTGAGCAGTTCTTC. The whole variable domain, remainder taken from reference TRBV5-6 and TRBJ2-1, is DAGVTQSPTHLIKTRGQQVTLRCSPKSGHDTVSWYQQALGQGPQFIFQYYEEEERQRGNFPDRFSGHQFPNYSSELNVNALLLGDSALYLCASSPGIGEQFFGPGTRLTVL.

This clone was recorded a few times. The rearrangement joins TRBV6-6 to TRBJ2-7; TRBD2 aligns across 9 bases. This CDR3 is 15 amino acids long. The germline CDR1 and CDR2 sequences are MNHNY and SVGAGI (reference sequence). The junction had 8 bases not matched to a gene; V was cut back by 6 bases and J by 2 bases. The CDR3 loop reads CASSPSGGRAYEQYF. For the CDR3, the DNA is TGTGCCAGCAGCCCATCCGGCGGGAGGGCCTACGAGCAGTACTTC.

For the CDR3, the DNA is TGCGCCAGCAGCTTGGAGCCAGGGGGCTCCTACAATGAGCAGTTCTTC. Translating gives CASSLEPGGSYNEQFF. The chain carries TRBV5-1 and TRBJ2-1; 7 bases agree with TRBD1. The CDR3 covers 16 residues. The J segment lost 0 bases and the V segment lost 0 bases, leaving 3 bases of the junction unmatched. Germline CDR1 reads SGHRS; CDR2 reads YFSETQ.

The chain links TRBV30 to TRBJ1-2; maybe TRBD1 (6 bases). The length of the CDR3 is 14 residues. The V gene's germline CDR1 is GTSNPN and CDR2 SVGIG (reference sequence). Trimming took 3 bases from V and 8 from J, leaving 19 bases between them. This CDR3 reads CAWRPQGTPYGYTF. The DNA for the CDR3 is TGTGCCTGGAGGCCACAGGGAACCCCCTACGGCTACACCTTC.

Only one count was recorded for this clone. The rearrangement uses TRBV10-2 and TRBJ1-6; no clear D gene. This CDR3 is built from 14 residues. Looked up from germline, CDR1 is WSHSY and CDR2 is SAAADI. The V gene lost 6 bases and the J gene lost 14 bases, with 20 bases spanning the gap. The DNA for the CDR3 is TGCGCCAGCAGAGATTCGGAGAGCCCGAGGGCCCTCCACTTT. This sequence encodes CASRDSESPRALHF.

In DNA form, the CDR3 reads TGTGCCAGCGAACAGGGAACTAATGAAAAACTGTTTTTT. Protein: CASEQGTNEKLFF. This sequence joins TRBV7-9 and TRBJ1-4; possibly TRBD1 for D (6 bases). V lost 8 bases, J lost 1 base, and 8 bases lay in between. The CDR3 covers 13 residues. Per germline, CDR1 SEHNR and CDR2 FQNEAQ (reference sequence).

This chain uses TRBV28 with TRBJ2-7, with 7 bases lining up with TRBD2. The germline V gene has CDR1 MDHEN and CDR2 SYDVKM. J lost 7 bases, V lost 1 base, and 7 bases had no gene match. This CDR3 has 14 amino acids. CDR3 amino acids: CASSLSDGGSEQYF. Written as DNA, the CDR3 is TGTGCCAGCAGTTTATCGGACGGGGGGTCGGAGCAGTACTTC.

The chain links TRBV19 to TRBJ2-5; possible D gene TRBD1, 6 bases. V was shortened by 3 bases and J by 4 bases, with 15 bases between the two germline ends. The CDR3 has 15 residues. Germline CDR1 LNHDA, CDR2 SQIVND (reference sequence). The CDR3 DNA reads TGTGCCAGTAGTATGCAGCCAGGGACATCAGAGACCCAGTACTTC. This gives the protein CASSMQPGTSETQYF.

CDR3: CASSLDGQGRETQYF. Written as DNA, the CDR3 is TGTGCCAGCAGCTTAGACGGACAGGGACGAGAGACCCAGTACTTC. The genes are TRBV7-3 and TRBJ2-5, with TRBD1 identical over 8 bases. Germline-derived CDR1 and CDR2 are SGHTA and FQGTGA. The CDR3 consists of 15 residues. V trimming: 2 bases; J trimming: 4 bases; junction bases outside the gene matches: 6.

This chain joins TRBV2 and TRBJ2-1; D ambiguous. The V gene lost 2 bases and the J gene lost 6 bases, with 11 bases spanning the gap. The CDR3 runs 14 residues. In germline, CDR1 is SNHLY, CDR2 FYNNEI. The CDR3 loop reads CASSELSPINEQFF. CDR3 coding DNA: TGTGCCAGCAGTGAATTGAGCCCGATCAATGAGCAGTTCTTC.

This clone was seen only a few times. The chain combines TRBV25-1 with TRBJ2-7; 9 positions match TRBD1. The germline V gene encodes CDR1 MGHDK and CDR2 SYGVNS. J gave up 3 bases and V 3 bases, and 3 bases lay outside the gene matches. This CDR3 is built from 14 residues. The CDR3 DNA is TGTGCCAGCAGTGAGACAGGGGGACACTACGAGCAGTACTTC. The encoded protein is CASSETGGHYEQYF.